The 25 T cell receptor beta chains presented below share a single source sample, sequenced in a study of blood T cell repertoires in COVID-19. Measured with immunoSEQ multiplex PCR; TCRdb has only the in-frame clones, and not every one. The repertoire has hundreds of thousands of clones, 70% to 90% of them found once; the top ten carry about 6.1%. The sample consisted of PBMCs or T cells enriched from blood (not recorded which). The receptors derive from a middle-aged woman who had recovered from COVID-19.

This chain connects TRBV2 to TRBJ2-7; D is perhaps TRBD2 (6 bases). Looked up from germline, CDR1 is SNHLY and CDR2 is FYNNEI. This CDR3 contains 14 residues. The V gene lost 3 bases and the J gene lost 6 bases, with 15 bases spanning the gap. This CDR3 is CASSEGARGGEQYF. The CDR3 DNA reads TGTGCCAGCAGTGAGGGCGCTAGGGGAGGCGAGCAGTACTTC.

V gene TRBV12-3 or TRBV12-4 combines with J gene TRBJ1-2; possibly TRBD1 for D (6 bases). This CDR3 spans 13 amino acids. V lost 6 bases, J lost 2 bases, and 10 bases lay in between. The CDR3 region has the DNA TGTGCCAGCAGCACAGACAGGAACTATGGCTACACCTTC. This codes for CASSTDRNYGYTF.

The CDR3 region has the DNA TGTGCCAGTAGGCAGGGCTCTGAAGCTTTCTTT. Its translation: CASRQGSEAFF. The genes are TRBV19 and TRBJ1-1; TRBD1 is a possible D gene (5 bases). The germline CDR1 and CDR2 sequences are LNHDA and SQIVND (reference sequence). Trimming shortened V by 6 bases and J by 6 bases, and 8 bases separated the two germline ends. The CDR3 covers 11 residues.

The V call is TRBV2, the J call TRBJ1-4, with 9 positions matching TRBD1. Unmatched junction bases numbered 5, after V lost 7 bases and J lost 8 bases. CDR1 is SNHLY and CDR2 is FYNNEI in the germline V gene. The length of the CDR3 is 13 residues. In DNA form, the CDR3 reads TGTGCCAGCACCGGGACAGGGATCGAAAAACTGTTTTTT. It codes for CASTGTGIEKLFF.

DNA for the CDR3: TGTGCCAGCAGCGGCGACAGGGCCTACGAGCAGTACTTC. It specifies CASSGDRAYEQYF. The rearrangement joins TRBV9 to TRBJ2-7, with TRBD1 matching over 7 bases. The germline CDR1 and CDR2 sequences are SGDLS and YYNGEE. The CDR3 contains 13 residues. J was trimmed by 2 bases and V by 3 bases; bases with no gene match: 2.

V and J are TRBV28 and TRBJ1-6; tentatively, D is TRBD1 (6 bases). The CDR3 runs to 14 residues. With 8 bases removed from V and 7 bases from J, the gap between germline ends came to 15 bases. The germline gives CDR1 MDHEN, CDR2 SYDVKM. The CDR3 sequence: CASRDPGANSPLHF. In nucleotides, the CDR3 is TGTGCCAGCCGGGACCCAGGGGCAAATTCACCCCTCCACTTT.

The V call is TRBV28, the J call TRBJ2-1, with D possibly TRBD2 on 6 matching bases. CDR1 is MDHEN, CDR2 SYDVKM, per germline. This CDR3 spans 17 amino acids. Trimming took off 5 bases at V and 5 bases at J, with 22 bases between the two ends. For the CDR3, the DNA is TGTGCCAGCAGTCCAACTCCCGGGAGTTTCGGTGACAATGAGCAGTTCTTC. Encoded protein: CASSPTPGSFGDNEQFF.

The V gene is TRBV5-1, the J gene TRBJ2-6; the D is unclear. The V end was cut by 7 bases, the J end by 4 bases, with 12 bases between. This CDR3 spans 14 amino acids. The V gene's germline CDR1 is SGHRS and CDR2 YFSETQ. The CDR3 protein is CASAQPTGANVLTF. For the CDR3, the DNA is TGCGCCAGCGCACAGCCGACCGGGGCCAACGTCCTGACTTTC. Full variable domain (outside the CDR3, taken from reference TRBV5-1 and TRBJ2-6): KAGVTQTPRYLIKTRGQQVTLSCSPISGHRSVSWYQQTPGQGLQFLFEYFSETQRNKGNFPGRFSGRQFSNSRSEMNVSTLELGDSALYLCASAQPTGANVLTFGAGSRLTVL.

The DNA of the CDR3 is TGTGCCAGCAGCACAGGGGTTGGTGAAAAACTGTTTTTT. This codes for CASSTGVGEKLFF. The chain uses TRBV7-9 and TRBJ1-4, with 7 positions matching TRBD1. This CDR3 has 13 residues. The V gene end was trimmed by 5 bases and the J gene end by 7 bases; junction bases not matched to a gene: 4. Looked up from germline, CDR1 is SEHNR and CDR2 is FQNEAQ (reference sequence).

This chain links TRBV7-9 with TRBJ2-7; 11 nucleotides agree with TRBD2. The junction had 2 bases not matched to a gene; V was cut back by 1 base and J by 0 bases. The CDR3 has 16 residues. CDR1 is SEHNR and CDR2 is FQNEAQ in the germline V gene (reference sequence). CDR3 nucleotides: TGTGCCAGCAGCTTAGGACTAGCGGGACTCTCCTACGAGCAGTACTTC. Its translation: CASSLGLAGLSYEQYF. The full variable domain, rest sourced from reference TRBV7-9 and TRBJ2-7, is DTGVSQNPRHKITKRGQNVTFRCDPISEHNRLYWYRQTLGQGPEFLTYFQNEAQLEKSRLLSDRFSAERPKGSFSTLEIQRTEQGDSAMYLCASSLGLAGLSYEQYFGPGTRLTVT.

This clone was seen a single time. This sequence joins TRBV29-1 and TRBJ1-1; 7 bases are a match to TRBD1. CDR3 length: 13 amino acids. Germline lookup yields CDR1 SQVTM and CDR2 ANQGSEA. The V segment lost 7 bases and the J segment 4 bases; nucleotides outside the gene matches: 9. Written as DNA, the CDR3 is TGCAGCGCGACAGGGAGAATGATCACTGAAGCTTTCTTT. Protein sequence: CSATGRMITEAFF. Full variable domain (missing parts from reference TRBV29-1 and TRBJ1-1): SAVISQKPSRDICQRGTSLTIQCQVDSQVTMMFWYRQQPGQSLTLIATANQGSEATYESGFVIDKFPISRPNLTFSTLTVSNMSPEDSSIYLCSATGRMITEAFFGQGTRLTVV.

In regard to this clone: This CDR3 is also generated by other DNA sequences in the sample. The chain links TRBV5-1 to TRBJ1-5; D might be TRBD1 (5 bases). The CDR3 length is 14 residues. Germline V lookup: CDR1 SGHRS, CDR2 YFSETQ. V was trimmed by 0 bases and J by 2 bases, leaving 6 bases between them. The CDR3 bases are TGCGCCAGCAGCTTGGGGGGGGGCAATCAGCCCCAGCATTTT. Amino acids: CASSLGGGNQPQHF.

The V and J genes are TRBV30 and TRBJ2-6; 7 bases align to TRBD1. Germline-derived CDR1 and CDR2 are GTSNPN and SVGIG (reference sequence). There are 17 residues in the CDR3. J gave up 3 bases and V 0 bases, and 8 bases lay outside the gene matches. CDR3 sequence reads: CAWSVPGGVVGANVLTF. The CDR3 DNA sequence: TGTGCCTGGAGTGTTCCAGGGGGTGTGGTTGGGGCCAACGTCCTGACTTTC.

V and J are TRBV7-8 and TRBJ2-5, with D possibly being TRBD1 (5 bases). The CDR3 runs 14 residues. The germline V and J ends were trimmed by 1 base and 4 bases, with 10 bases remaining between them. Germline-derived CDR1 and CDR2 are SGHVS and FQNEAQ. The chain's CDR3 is CASSLGRAGETQYF. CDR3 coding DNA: TGTGCCAGCAGCTTAGGCAGGGCTGGAGAGACCCAGTACTTC.

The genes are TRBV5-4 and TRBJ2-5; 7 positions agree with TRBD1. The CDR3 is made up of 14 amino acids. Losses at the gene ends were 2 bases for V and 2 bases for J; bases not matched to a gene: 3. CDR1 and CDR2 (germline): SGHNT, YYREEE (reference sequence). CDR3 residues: CASSLQGPQETQYF. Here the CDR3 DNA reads TGTGCCAGCAGCTTACAGGGGCCGCAAGAGACCCAGTACTTC.

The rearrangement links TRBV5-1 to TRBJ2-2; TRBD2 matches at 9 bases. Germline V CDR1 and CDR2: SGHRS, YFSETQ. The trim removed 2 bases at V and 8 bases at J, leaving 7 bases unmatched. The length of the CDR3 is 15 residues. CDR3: CASSLLAGSKGELFF. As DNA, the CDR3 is TGCGCCAGCAGCTTACTAGCGGGCTCTAAGGGGGAGCTGTTTTTT.

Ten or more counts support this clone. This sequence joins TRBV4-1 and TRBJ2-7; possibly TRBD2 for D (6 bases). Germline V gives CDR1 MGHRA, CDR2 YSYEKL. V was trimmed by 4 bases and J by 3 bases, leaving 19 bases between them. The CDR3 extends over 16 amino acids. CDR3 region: CASSREGGTDNYEQYF. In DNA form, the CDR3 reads TGCGCCAGCAGCCGTGAGGGCGGGACGGACAACTACGAGCAGTACTTC.

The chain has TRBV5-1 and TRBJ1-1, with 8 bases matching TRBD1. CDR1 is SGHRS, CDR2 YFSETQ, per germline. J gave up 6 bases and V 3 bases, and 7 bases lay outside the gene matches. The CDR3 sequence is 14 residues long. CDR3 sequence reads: CASSSQGGTSEAFF. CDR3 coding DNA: TGCGCCAGCAGCTCACAGGGGGGAACTTCTGAAGCTTTCTTT.

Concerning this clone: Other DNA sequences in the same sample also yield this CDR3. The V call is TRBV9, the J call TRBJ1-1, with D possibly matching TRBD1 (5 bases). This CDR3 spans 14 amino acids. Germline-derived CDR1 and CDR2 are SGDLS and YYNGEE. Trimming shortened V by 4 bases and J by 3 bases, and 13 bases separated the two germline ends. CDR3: CASSPQTGDTEAFF. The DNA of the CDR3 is TGTGCCAGCAGCCCCCAGACGGGGGACACTGAAGCTTTCTTT.

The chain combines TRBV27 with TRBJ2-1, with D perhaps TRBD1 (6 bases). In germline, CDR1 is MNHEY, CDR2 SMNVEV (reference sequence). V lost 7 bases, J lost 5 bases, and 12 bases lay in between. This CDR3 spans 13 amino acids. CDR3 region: CASTTTGHNEQFF. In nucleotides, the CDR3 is TGTGCCAGCACCACTACAGGGCACAATGAGCAGTTCTTC.

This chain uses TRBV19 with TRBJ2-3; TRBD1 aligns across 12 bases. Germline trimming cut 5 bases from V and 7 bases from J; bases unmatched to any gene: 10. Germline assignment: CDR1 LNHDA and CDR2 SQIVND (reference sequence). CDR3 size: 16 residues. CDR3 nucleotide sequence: TGTGCCAGTAGTCTGCTCCCGGGACAGGGGGCCCATACGCAGTATTTT. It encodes CASSLLPGQGAHTQYF. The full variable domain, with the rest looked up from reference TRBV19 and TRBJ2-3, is DGGITQSPKYLFRKEGQNVTLSCEQNLNHDAMYWYRQDPGQGLRLIYYSQIVNDFQKGDIAEGYSVSREKKESFPLTVTSAQKNPTAFYLCASSLLPGQGAHTQYFGPGTRLTVL.

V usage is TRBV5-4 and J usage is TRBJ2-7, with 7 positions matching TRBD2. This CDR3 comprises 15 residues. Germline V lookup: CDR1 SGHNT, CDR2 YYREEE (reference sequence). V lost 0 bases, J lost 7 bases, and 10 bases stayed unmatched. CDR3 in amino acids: CASSLDASGVTEQYF. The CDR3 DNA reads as TGTGCCAGCAGCTTGGATGCTAGCGGAGTAACTGAGCAGTACTTC.

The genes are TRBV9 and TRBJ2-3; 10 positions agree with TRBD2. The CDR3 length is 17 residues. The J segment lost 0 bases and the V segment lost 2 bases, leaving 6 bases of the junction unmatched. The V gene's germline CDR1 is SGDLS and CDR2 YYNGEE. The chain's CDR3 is CASSVPMTSGSTDTQYF. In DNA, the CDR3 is TGTGCCAGCAGCGTCCCAATGACTAGCGGGAGCACAGATACGCAGTATTTT.

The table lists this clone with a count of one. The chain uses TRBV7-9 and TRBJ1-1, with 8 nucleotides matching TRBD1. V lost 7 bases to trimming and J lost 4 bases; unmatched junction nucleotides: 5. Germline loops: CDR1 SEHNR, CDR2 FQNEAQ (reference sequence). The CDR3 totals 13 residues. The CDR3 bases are TGTGCCAGCAACCGACAGGGGAGCACTGAAGCTTTCTTT. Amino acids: CASNRQGSTEAFF.

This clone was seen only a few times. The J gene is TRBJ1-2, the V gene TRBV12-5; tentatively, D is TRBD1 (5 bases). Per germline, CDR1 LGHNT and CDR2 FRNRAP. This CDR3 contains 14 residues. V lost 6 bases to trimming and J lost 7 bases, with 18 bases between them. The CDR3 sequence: CASGLGQGQGGYTF. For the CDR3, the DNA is TGTGCTAGTGGCCTGGGCCAGGGCCAAGGTGGCTACACCTTC.